This TCR beta chain was captured in a study of cytomegalovirus exposure and HLA in healthy donors. PCR primers comprised 60 Vbeta and 13 Jbeta primers. Authors' processing steps: In a later analysis, around 10 million of tens of millions of unique beta chains occurred in at least two donors. Libraries were prepared by immunoSEQ multiplex PCR; TCRdb keeps only in-frame clonotypes and omits some of them. V and J calls plus clone size are reproduced from that table; the DNA served to infer D and trimming. Among about 160,000 clones listed, roughly four fifths were seen once. Germline loops: CDR1 MNHEY, CDR2 SMNVEV (reference sequence). This CDR3 contains 13 residues. V was clipped by 5 bases and J by 8 bases, with 15 bases between them.

The sequenced material came from PBMCs. The chain couples TRBV27 to TRBJ1-2, with D maybe TRBD1 (6 bases). This clonotype originated in a female donor in good health and CMV-seronegative. In DNA, the CDR3 is TGTGCCAGCAGTAGCCTCGACAGGAGGGGCTACACCTTC. Its protein is CASSSLDRRGYTF.